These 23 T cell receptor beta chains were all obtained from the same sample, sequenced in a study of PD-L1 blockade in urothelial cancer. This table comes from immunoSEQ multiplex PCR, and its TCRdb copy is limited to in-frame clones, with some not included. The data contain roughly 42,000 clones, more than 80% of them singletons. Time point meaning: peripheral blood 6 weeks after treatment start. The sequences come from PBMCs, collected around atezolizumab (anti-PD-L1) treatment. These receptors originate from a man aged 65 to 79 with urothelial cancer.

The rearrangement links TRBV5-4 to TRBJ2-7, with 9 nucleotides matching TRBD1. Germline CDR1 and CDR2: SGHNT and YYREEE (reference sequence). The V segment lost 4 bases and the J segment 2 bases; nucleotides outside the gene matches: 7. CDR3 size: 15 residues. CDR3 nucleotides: TGTGCCAGCAGCCCGCTGGGACAGGGAACCTACGAGCAGTACTTC. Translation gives CASSPLGQGTYEQYF.

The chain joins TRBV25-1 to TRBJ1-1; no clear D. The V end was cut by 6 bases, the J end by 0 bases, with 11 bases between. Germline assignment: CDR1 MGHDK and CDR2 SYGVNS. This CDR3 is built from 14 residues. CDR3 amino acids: CASRSTRMNTEAFF. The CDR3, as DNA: TGTGCCAGCAGGTCGACAAGGATGAACACTGAAGCTTTCTTT. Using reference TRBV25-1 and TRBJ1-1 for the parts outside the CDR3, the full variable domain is EADIYQTPRYLVIGTGKKITLECSQTMGHDKMYWYQQDPGMELHLIHYSYGVNSTEKGDLSSESTVSRIRTEHFPLTLESARPSHTSQYLCASRSTRMNTEAFFGQGTRLTVV.

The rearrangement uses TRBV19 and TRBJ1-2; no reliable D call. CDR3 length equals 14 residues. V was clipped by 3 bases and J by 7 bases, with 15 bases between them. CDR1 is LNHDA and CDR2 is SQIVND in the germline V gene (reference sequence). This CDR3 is CASSIKVSTGGYTF. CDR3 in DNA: TGTGCCAGTAGTATTAAGGTCTCCACGGGTGGCTACACCTTC.

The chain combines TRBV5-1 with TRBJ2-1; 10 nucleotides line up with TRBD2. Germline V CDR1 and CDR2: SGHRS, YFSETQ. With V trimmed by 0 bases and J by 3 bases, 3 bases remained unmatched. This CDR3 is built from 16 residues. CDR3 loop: CASSLGSSGSYNEQFF. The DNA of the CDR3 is TGCGCCAGCAGCTTGGGTTCTAGCGGGAGCTACAATGAGCAGTTCTTC.

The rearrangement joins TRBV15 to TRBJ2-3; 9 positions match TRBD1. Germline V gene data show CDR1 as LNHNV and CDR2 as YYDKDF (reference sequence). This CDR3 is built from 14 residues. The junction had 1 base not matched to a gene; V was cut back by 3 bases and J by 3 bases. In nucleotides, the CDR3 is TGTGCCACCAGCAGGGACAGGGGAACAGATACGCAGTATTTT. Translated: CATSRDRGTDTQYF.

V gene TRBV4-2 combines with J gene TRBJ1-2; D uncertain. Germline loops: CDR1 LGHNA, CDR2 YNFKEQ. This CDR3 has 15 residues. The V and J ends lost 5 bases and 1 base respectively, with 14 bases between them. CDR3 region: CASSSLSGVNYGYTF. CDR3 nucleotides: TGTGCCAGCAGCTCCTTATCCGGGGTTAACTATGGCTACACCTTC.

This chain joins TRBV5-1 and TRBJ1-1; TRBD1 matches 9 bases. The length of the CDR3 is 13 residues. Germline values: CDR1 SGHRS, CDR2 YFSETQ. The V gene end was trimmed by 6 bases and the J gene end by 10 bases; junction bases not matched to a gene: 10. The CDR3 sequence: CASNRDRDVVAFF. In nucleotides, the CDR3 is TGCGCCAGCAACAGGGACAGGGACGTTGTAGCTTTCTTT.

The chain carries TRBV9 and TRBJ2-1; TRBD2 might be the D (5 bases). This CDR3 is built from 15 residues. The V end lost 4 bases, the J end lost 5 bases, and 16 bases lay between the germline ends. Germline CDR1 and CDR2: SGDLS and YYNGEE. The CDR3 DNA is TGTGCCAGCAGCCCCGTGGGAGTGACTAACAATGAGCAGTTCTTC. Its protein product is CASSPVGVTNNEQFF.

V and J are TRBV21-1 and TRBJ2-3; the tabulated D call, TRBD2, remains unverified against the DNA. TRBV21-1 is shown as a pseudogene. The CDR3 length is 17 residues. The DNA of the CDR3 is TGTGCCACCGTTACTAGCGGGTTCGATACTAGCACAGATACGCAGTATTTT. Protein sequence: CATVTSGFDTSTDTQYF.

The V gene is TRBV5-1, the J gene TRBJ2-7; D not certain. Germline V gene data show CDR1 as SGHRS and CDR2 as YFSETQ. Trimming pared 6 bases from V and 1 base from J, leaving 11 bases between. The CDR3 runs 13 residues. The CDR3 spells CASNPTGSYEQYF. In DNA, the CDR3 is TGCGCCAGCAATCCAACCGGGTCCTACGAGCAGTACTTC. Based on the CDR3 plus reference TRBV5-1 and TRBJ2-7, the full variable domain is KAGVTQTPRYLIKTRGQQVTLSCSPISGHRSVSWYQQTPGQGLQFLFEYFSETQRNKGNFPGRFSGRQFSNSRSEMNVSTLELGDSALYLCASNPTGSYEQYFGPGTRLTVT.

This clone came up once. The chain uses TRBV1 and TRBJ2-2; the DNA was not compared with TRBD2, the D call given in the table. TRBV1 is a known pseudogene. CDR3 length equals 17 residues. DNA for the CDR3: TGCACCAGCAGCCAAGATGCCAGCGGGTGGAACACCGGGGAGCTGTTTTTT. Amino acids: CTSSQDASGWNTGELFF.

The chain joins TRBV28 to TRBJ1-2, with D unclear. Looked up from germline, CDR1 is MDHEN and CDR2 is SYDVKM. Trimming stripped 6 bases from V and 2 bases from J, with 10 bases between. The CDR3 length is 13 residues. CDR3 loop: CASSPTRNYGYTF. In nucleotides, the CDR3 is TGTGCCAGCAGCCCGACACGGAACTATGGCTACACCTTC.

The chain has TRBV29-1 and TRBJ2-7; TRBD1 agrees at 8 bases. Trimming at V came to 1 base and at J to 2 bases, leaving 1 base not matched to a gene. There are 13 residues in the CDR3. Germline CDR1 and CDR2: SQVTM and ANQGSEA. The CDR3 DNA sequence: TGCAGCGTTGAAGGACAGGGGACCTACGAGCAGTACTTC. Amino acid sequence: CSVEGQGTYEQYF.

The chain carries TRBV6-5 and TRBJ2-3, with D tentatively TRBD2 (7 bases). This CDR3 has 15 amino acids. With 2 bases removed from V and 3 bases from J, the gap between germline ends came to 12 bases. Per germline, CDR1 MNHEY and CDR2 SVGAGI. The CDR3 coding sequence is TGTGCCAGCAGTTACGGGGGCGGGGGAACAGATACGCAGTATTTT. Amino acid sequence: CASSYGGGGTDTQYF.

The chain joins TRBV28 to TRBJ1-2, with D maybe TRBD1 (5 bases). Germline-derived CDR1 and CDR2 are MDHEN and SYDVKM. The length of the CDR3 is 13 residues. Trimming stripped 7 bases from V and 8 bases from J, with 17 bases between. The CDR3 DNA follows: TGTGCCAGCATTACCCTCCAGGGCGGCGGCTACACCTTC. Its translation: CASITLQGGGYTF.

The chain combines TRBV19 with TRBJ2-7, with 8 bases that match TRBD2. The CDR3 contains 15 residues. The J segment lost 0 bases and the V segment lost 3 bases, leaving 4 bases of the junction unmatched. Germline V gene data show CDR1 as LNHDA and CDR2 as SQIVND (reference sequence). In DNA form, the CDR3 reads TGTGCCAGTAGTATCACTAGCGGCCGCTCCTACGAGCAGTACTTC. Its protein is CASSITSGRSYEQYF.

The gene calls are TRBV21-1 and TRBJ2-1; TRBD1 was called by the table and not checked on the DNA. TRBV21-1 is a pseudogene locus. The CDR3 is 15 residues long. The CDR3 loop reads CASSKNADRGDEQFF. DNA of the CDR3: TGTGCCAGCAGCAAGAATGCGGACAGGGGCGATGAGCAGTTCTTC.

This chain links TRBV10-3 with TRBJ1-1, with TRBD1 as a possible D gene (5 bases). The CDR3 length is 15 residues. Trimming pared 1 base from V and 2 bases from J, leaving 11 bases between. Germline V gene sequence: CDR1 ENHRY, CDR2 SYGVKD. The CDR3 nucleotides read TGTGCCATCAGTGAGTGGGGGGGTACCAACACTGAAGCTTTCTTT. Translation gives CAISEWGGTNTEAFF.

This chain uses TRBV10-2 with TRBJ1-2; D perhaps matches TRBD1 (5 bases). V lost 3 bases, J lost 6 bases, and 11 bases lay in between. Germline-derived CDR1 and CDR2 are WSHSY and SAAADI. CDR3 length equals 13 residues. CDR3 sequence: CASSERETDGYTF. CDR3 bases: TGCGCCAGCAGTGAACGTGAGACAGATGGCTACACCTTC.

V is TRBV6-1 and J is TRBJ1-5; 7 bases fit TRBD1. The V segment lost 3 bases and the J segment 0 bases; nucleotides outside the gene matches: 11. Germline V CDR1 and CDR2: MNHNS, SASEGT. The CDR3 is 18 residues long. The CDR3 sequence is CASSDPEGAATSNQPQHF. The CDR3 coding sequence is TGTGCCAGCAGTGATCCCGAGGGGGCGGCTACTAGCAATCAGCCCCAGCATTTT.

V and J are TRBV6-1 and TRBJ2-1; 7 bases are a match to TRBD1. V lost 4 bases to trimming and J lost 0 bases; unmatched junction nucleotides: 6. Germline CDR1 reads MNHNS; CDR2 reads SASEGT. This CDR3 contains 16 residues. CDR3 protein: CASSGAQGSSYNEQFF. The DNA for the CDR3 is TGTGCCAGCAGTGGGGCACAGGGGAGCTCCTACAATGAGCAGTTCTTC.

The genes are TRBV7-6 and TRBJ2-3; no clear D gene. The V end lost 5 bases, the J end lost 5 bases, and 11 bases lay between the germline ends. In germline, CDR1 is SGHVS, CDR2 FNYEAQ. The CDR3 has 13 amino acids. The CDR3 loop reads CASSLSAGDTQYF. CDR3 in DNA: TGTGCCAGCAGCCTTAGTGCCGGAGATACGCAGTATTTT. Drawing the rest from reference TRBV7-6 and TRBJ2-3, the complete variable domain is GAGVSQSPRYKVTKRGQDVALRCDPISGHVSLYWYRQALGQGPEFLTYFNYEAQQDKSGLPNDRFSAERPEGSISTLTIQRTEQRDSAMYRCASSLSAGDTQYFGPGTRLTVL.

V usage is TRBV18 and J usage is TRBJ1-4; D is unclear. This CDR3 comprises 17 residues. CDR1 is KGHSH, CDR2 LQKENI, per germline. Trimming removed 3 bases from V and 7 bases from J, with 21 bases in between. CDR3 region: CASSPVALGIPSEKLFF. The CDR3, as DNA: TGTGCCAGCTCACCGGTTGCCCTCGGGATCCCGTCTGAAAAACTGTTTTTT.